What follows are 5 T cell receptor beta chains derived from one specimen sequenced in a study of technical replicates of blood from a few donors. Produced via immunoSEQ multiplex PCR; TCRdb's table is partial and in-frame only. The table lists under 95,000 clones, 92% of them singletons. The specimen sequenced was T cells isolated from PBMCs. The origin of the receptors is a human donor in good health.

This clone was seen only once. For the CDR3, the DNA is TGTGCCAGCAGCTTAAAGGAGTTAACAGGGGAAGCTTTCTTT. Its translation is CASSLKELTGEAFF. The V call is TRBV7-9, the J call TRBJ1-1, with D perhaps matching TRBD1 (6 bases). The germline V gene has CDR1 SEHNR and CDR2 FQNEAQ (reference sequence). Deletions cut 2 bases from V and 8 bases from J, with 15 bases between. This CDR3 comprises 14 residues. Complete variable domain (other parts from reference TRBV7-9 and TRBJ1-1): DTGVSQNPRHKITKRGQNVTFRCDPISEHNRLYWYRQTLGQGPEFLTYFQNEAQLEKSRLLSDRFSAERPKGSFSTLEIQRTEQGDSAMYLCASSLKELTGEAFFGQGTRLTVV.

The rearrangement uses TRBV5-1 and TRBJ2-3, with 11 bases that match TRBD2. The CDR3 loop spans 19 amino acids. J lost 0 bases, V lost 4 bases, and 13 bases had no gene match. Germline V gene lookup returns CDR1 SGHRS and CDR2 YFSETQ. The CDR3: CASSLSGRAWDQSTDTQYF. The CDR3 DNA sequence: TGCGCCAGCAGCCTTAGCGGGAGGGCGTGGGATCAGAGCACAGATACGCAGTATTTT.

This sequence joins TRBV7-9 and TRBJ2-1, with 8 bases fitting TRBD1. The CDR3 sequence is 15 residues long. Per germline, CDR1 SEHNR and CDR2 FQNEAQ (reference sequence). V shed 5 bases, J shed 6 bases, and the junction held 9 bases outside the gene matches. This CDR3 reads CASSRDRGFVNEQFF. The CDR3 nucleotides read TGTGCCAGCAGCCGCGACAGGGGCTTCGTCAATGAGCAGTTCTTC.

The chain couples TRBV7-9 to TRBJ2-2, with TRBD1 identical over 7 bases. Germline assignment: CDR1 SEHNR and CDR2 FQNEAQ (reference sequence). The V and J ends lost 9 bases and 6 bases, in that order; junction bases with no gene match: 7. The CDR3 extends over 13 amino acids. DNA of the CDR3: TGTGCCAGAGACAGGGTTGAAGCCGGGGAGCTGTTTTTT. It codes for CARDRVEAGELFF.

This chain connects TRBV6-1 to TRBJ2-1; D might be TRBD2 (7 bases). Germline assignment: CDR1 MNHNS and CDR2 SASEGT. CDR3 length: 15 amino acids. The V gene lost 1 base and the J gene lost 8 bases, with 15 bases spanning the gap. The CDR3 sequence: CASSEGSGGQDEQFF. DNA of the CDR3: TGTGCCAGCAGTGAAGGGTCGGGGGGCCAGGATGAGCAGTTCTTC.